These T cell receptor beta chains were read from a single sample in a study of cytomegalovirus exposure and HLA in healthy donors. Profiling relied on immunoSEQ multiplex PCR, and the TCRdb table lists in-frame clones only, not all of them. Among 100,000 or so clones listed, roughly 85% were seen once. The sample comprised PBMCs. The receptors were gathered from a man aged 40-55 years in good health and CMV-seronegative. CDR3s include the opening cysteine and the closing phenylalanine or tryptophan. The D gene is left open where the match is weak. Size is omitted from some rows. Given values are once, few, many or a class for expanded clones.

v_call	j_call	d_call	clone_size	cdr3_length	cdr3_aa	cdr3_nt
TRBV5-7	TRBJ2-1	NA	NA	12	CASSLDSNEQFF	TGTGCCAGCAGCTTGGACTCTAACGAGCAGTTCTTC
TRBV6-5	TRBJ1-2	NA	NA	15	CASSFAETESYGYTF	TGTGCCAGCAGTTTCGCTGAAACTGAAAGCTATGGCTACACCTTC
TRBV5-1	TRBJ2-3	TRBD2	NA	16	CASSLAGLAFTDTQYF	TGCGCCAGCAGCTTGGCAGGACTAGCGTTCACAGATACGCAGTATTTT
TRBV5-1	TRBJ2-3	TRBD2	once	15	CASSLVGGDTDTQYF	TGCGCCAGCAGCTTGGTGGGGGGGGACACAGATACGCAGTATTTT
TRBV30	TRBJ2-7	NA	NA	13	CAWSVLFEGEQYF	TGTGCCTGGAGTGTACTTTTCGAGGGCGAGCAGTACTTC
TRBV5-1	TRBJ2-3	NA	NA	16	CASSFSLVMVTDTQYF	TGCGCCAGCAGCTTTAGCCTTGTCATGGTCACAGATACGCAGTATTTT
TRBV18	TRBJ2-1	TRBD2	NA	14	CASFISGGYNEQFF	TGTGCCAGCTTTATTAGCGGGGGATACAATGAGCAGTTCTTC
TRBV11-2	TRBJ1-2	TRBD1	once	14	CASSLSTGGYGYTF	TGTGCCAGCAGCTTATCAACAGGGGGCTATGGCTACACCTTC
TRBV25-1	TRBJ1-4	NA	NA	15	CASSVQTAANEKLFF	TGTGCCAGCAGTGTTCAGACAGCAGCAAATGAAAAACTGTTTTTT
TRBV19	TRBJ2-1	TRBD1	NA	15	CASRWTGVEYNEQFF	TGTGCCAGTAGGTGGACAGGGGTGGAATACAATGAGCAGTTCTTC
TRBV6-1	TRBJ1-5	NA	NA	14	CASSEKGGYQPQHF	TGTGCCAGCAGTGAAAAGGGGGGGTATCAGCCCCAGCATTTT
TRBV7-3	TRBJ1-6	TRBD1	NA	16	CASSHTGTGVDSPLHF	TGTGCCAGCAGCCATACCGGGACAGGGGTCGATTCACCCCTCCACTTT
TRBV6-6	TRBJ2-5	TRBD1	once	14	CASSYPGTGETQYF	TGTGCCAGCAGTTACCCGGGGACAGGAGAGACCCAGTACTTC
TRBV5-8	TRBJ1-6	NA	NA	16	CASSPDRGSYNSPLHF	TGTGCCAGCAGCCCGGACAGAGGGTCCTATAATTCACCCCTCCACTTT
TRBV30	TRBJ2-5	TRBD1	few	11	CAWAGGETQYF	TGTGCCTGGGCAGGGGGAGAGACCCAGTACTTC
TRBV9	TRBJ2-7	NA	NA	15	CASSPHLGGTYEQYF	TGTGCCAGCAGCCCCCACCTTGGAGGGACCTACGAGCAGTACTTC
TRBV7-8	TRBJ2-6	TRBD1	NA	18	CASSHLTGGLIGANVLTF	TGTGCCAGCAGTCATCTGACAGGGGGCCTAATTGGGGCCAACGTCCTGACTTTC
TRBV6-5	TRBJ1-1	NA	NA	15	CASSYTSGRPTEAFF	TGTGCCAGCAGTTATACCTCAGGGAGGCCGACTGAAGCTTTCTTT
TRBV6-1	TRBJ1-1	TRBD1	once	14	CASTNTGEETEAFF	TGTGCCAGCACAAACACAGGGGAGGAAACTGAAGCTTTCTTT
TRBV6-5	TRBJ1-4	NA	NA	15	CASSPRYYGNEKLFF	TGTGCCAGCAGCCCAAGGTATTACGGGAATGAAAAACTGTTTTTT
TRBV9	TRBJ1-2	TRBD1	NA	13	CASSVTGDYGYTF	TGTGCCAGCAGCGTAACAGGGGACTATGGCTACACCTTC
TRBV19	TRBJ2-7	TRBD1	NA	18	CASSIMAGGRGVSYEQYF	TGTGCCAGTAGTATTATGGCAGGGGGCCGAGGGGTCTCCTACGAGCAGTACTTC
TRBV18	TRBJ1-1	NA	NA	15	CASSPGQSMNTEAFF	TGTGCCAGCTCACCGGGGCAGTCCATGAACACTGAAGCTTTCTTT
TRBV9	TRBJ1-1	TRBD1	few	12	CARWDRGTEAFF	TGTGCCAGGTGGGACAGGGGAACTGAAGCTTTCTTT
TRBV29-1	TRBJ2-7	NA	NA	14	CSVLRDVGTYEQYF	TGCAGCGTTCTGCGGGACGTCGGTACGTACGAGCAGTACTTC
TRBV2	TRBJ2-7	NA	NA	13	CVCKEEPAYEQYF	TGTGTTTGCAAGGAGGAGCCGGCATACGAGCAGTACTTC
TRBV7-2	TRBJ2-7	NA	NA	14	CASSLAGGAYEQYF	TGTGCCAGCAGCTTAGCCGGCGGGGCCTACGAGCAGTACTTC
TRBV5-1	TRBJ1-4	NA	NA	14	CASSPGATNEKLFF	TGCGCCAGCAGCCCAGGGGCAACTAATGAAAAACTGTTTTTT
TRBV6-1	TRBJ2-3	NA	NA	17	CASSEETVLPLGDTQYF	TGTGCCAGCAGTGAAGAGACAGTCTTACCGTTAGGGGATACGCAGTATTTT
TRBV29-1	TRBJ2-3	TRBD1	NA	15	CSVELGDRSPDTQYF	TGCAGCGTTGAATTAGGGGACAGGTCGCCAGATACGCAGTATTTT
TRBV6-5	TRBJ2-7	TRBD2	NA	14	CASSYGGGSYEQYF	TGTGCCAGCAGTTACGGCGGGGGTTCCTACGAGCAGTACTTC
TRBV27	TRBJ2-5	TRBD1	NA	15	CASSSKQGARETQYF	TGTGCCAGCAGTTCAAAACAGGGGGCACGGGAGACCCAGTACTTC
TRBV12-5	TRBJ1-6	NA	NA	13	CASGGQVNSPLHF	TGTGCTAGTGGTGGCCAGGTAAATTCACCCCTCCACTTT
TRBV30	TRBJ2-3	NA	few	14	CAWSVGGSTDTQYF	TGTGCCTGGAGTGTGGGGGGTAGCACAGATACGCAGTATTTT